This TCR beta chain was sequenced in a study of blood T cell repertoires in COVID-19. To note about this clone: The sample has other DNA sequences that encode this CDR3 too.

TCRdb's copy holds only in-frame clones and misses some; the assay was immunoSEQ multiplex PCR. The profile shows 310,000 or so clones, about nine tenths of them singletons. The V end was cut by 0 bases, the J end by 0 bases, with 4 bases between. Germline values: CDR1 SGHRS, CDR2 YFSETQ. The CDR3 loop spans 14 amino acids. This chain uses TRBV5-1 with TRBJ2-1; D ambiguous. This sequence was found in a woman aged 45-65 years who had recovered from COVID-19. Sequencing was carried out using peripheral blood. CDR3: CASSLDSSYNEQFF. The CDR3 DNA is TGCGCCAGCAGCTTGGACAGCTCCTACAATGAGCAGTTCTTC. Complete variable domain (other parts from reference TRBV5-1 and TRBJ2-1): KAGVTQTPRYLIKTRGQQVTLSCSPISGHRSVSWYQQTPGQGLQFLFEYFSETQRNKGNFPGRFSGRQFSNSRSEMNVSTLELGDSALYLCASSLDSSYNEQFFGPGTRLTVL.